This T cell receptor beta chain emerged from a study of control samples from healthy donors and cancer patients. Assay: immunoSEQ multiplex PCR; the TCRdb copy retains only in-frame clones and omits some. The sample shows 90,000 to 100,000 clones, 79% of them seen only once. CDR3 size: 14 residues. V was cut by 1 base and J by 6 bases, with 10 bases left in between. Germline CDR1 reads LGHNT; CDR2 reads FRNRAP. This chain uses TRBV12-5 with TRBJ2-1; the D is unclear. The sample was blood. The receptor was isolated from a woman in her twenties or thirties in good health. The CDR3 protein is CASGLGTTLNEQFF. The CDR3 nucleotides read TGTGCTAGTGGTTTGGGTACTACTCTCAATGAGCAGTTCTTC.